The 8 T cell receptor beta chains reported below all come from one sample, sequenced in a study of blood T cell repertoires in COVID-19. Profiling relied on immunoSEQ multiplex PCR, and the TCRdb table lists in-frame clones only, not all of them. Of about 400,000 clones in the sample, around 90% were seen once. Sequencing input: PBMCs or T cells enriched from blood (not recorded which). The receptors shown here come from a woman between 40 and 50 years old with acute COVID-19.

The chain couples TRBV6-5 to TRBJ1-1, with D maybe TRBD1 (5 bases). The CDR3 loop spans 15 amino acids. The ends were cut back, 9 bases at V and 2 bases at J, with 19 bases in the middle. Germline CDR1 is MNHEY and CDR2 is SVGAGI. CDR3 bases: TGTGCCAGACGGCCAGGGAAGCAAGCCAACACTGAAGCTTTCTTT. Protein: CARRPGKQANTEAFF.

The chain links TRBV5-6 to TRBJ1-2; D is ambiguous. V lost 4 bases to trimming and J lost 5 bases, with 15 bases between them. The CDR3 is made up of 14 amino acids. Germline CDR1 and CDR2: SGHDT and YYEEEE. This chain's CDR3 is CASSPTRFLYGYTF. The CDR3 nucleotides are TGTGCCAGCAGCCCGACACGGTTTCTTTATGGCTACACCTTC.

The chain has TRBV4-1 and TRBJ2-2; TRBD1 aligns across 8 bases. Germline CDR1 and CDR2: MGHRA and YSYEKL. V dropped 1 base and J dropped 4; count of bases not matched to a gene: 5. The CDR3 has 16 amino acids. CDR3 sequence: CASSQVQGAPTGELFF. CDR3 DNA: TGCGCCAGCAGCCAAGTTCAGGGGGCCCCCACCGGGGAGCTGTTTTTT.

V gene TRBV2 combines with J gene TRBJ2-1; D is possibly TRBD2 (5 bases). Germline lookup yields CDR1 SNHLY and CDR2 FYNNEI. The CDR3 length is 13 residues. V was cut by 8 bases and J by 7 bases, with 15 bases left in between. CDR3 DNA sequence: TGTGCCAGCGGCCGTCGAGGGTTGAATGAGCAGTTCTTC. It codes for CASGRRGLNEQFF.

The chain links TRBV6-5 to TRBJ1-5; TRBD1 matches 9 bases. The V and J ends lost 6 bases and 5 bases, in that order; junction bases with no gene match: 2. This CDR3 has 13 residues. Germline CDR1 MNHEY, CDR2 SVGAGI. CDR3 coding DNA: TGTGCCAGCAGCACAGGGGGCCATCAGCCCCAGCATTTT. This sequence encodes CASSTGGHQPQHF.

Concerning this clone itself: The identical CDR3 is also encoded by other nucleotide sequences in the sample. The rearrangement joins TRBV5-1 to TRBJ2-1; D perhaps matches TRBD1 (6 bases). The V end was cut by 1 base, the J end by 7 bases, with 6 bases between. Per the germline V gene, CDR1 is SGHRS and CDR2 is YFSETQ. The CDR3 covers 12 residues. The CDR3 loop is CASSLQGNEQFF. CDR3 bases: TGCGCCAGCAGCTTGCAGGGGAATGAGCAGTTCTTC. The full variable domain, its missing parts supplied by reference TRBV5-1 and TRBJ2-1, is KAGVTQTPRYLIKTRGQQVTLSCSPISGHRSVSWYQQTPGQGLQFLFEYFSETQRNKGNFPGRFSGRQFSNSRSEMNVSTLELGDSALYLCASSLQGNEQFFGPGTRLTVL.

This rearrangement joins TRBV7-6 to TRBJ1-3; TRBD1 is a possible D gene (6 bases). This CDR3 is built from 14 residues. V lost 5 bases and J 5 bases, leaving 13 bases between the germline ends. Germline lookup yields CDR1 SGHVS and CDR2 FNYEAQ. CDR3 sequence: CASSHRVERNTIYF. CDR3 nucleotides: TGTGCCAGCAGCCACAGGGTGGAGCGAAACACCATATATTTT.

Only one count was recorded for this clone. CDR3 nucleotide sequence: TGTGCCAGCAGGGGGACAGGGATCAGTCAGCCCCAGCATTTT. It specifies CASRGTGISQPQHF. The rearrangement joins TRBV2 to TRBJ1-5, with 9 positions matching TRBD1. The CDR3 consists of 14 residues. With V trimmed by 6 bases and J by 6 bases, 6 bases remained unmatched. Germline-derived CDR1 and CDR2 are SNHLY and FYNNEI.